This T cell receptor beta chain comes out of a study of T cells after yellow fever vaccination. Whole-study results and caveats: Post-booster repertoires again held most primary-vaccination clones (about 95% CD4, 88% CD8).

This clonotype has at least ten counts. In making TCR cDNA, 5'RACE template switching added a universal primer site and UMIs to it. MiXCR, applied by TCRdb to the 5' RACE reads, yields one record per CDR3 protein. In the table there are tens of thousands of distinct CDR3 sequences, about 6.3% of which are singletons. Looked up from germline, CDR1 is LGHNA and CDR2 is YSLEER. V dropped 0 bases and J dropped 4 bases, with 12 bases sitting between them. The CDR3 is 15 residues long. This clonotype originated in a young man who received the YFV17D yellow fever vaccine. The source material was CD8+ T cells not binding an NS4B(214-222) dextramer, sorted from PBMCs, sampled 35 to 50 days after the first yellow fever vaccination. This chain links TRBV4-3 with TRBJ1-2, with D uncertain. CDR3 residues: CASSQDSYDLYGYTF. The CDR3 nucleotides are TGCGCCAGCAGCCAAGACAGCTATGACCTCTATGGCTACACCTTC.